The clone carrying this TCR beta chain was found many times. What it binds is not known. Thyroid ultrasound and orbital computed tomography, with clinical symptoms and serum thyroxine and TRAb, informed diagnoses. This sample stems from a study of T cells in Graves' hyperthyroidism and ophthalmopathy. Across the whole study: Any treatment followed the collection of peripheral blood at initial diagnosis.

Between the trimmed V and J ends, which lost 4 bases and 1 base, there was a span of 11 bases. The CDR3 spans 14 residues. Study conclusions and caveats: Most thyroid-expanded clonotypes above 0.001 were also found in blood. The model anticipated ophthalmopathy a median about 6.5 months pre-onset.

TCR beta CDR3 regions were amplified from RNA. The HTBI primer set was used in a first-round RT-PCR of the TCR CDR3. TCRdb analysed the multiplex PCR reads with MiXCR anew, one entry per CDR3 protein. The sample has nearly 600,000 distinct CDR3 sequences, more than 11% seen once. The sample taken for sequencing was blood. The chain uses TRBV12-3 or TRBV12-4 and TRBJ2-7; tentatively, D is TRBD2 (5 bases). The clonotype was recovered from a woman aged 25 to 39 with Graves' hyperthyroidism that later progressed to Graves' ophthalmopathy. CDR3 DNA sequence: TGTGCCAGCAGTTCCCGGACTCGGTCCTACGAGCAGTACTTC. Residues: CASSSRTRSYEQYF.